These T cell receptor beta chains were read from a single sample in a study of OX40 agonist ivuxolimab in advanced cancers. The table came from immunoSEQ multiplex PCR; TCRdb's copy has only in-frame clones and leaves some out. The sample comprises 90,000 to 150,000 clones, 80% to 90% of which are singletons, and approximately 0.51% rests with the top ten. The sample in question was CD4+ or CD8+ T cells sorted from blood, obtained in a trial of the OX40 agonist ivuxolimab. The receptors originated from an adult with an advanced solid tumor such as melanoma, head and neck, liver or kidney cancer. Both conserved end residues are part of each CDR3. D genes are given only for firm matches. A row's size may be missing; if present it is once, few, many or a size class.

V	D	size	J	DNA	CDR3
TRBV10-2	TRBD1	-	TRBJ2-7	TGCGCCAGCTCCCAACGGGGACAGGGTACCTACGAGCAGTACTTC	CASSQRGQGTYEQYF
TRBV10-3	-	-	TRBJ1-2	TGTGCCATCAGTGTGGGGGATGGCTACACCTTC	CAISVGDGYTF
TRBV6-1	TRBD1	-	TRBJ1-2	TGTGCCAGCAGTGAACCAGACAGGGGTAACTATGGCTACACCTTC	CASSEPDRGNYGYTF
TRBV18	TRBD2	-	TRBJ2-5	TGTGCCAGCTCACCAGGGACTAGCGGGACTCAAGAGACCCAGTACTTC	CASSPGTSGTQETQYF
TRBV11-2	-	-	TRBJ1-1	TGTGCCAGCAGCGTACAGGGCTGGGACACTGAAGCTTTCTTT	CASSVQGWDTEAFF
TRBV7-2	-	-	TRBJ2-2	TGTGCCAGCAGCTTGATGGACATCACCGGGGAGCTGTTTTTT	CASSLMDITGELFF
TRBV6-5	-	-	TRBJ1-1	TGTGCCAGCAGGGATACAGGACTCGCTGAAGCTTTCTTT	CASRDTGLAEAFF
TRBV5-1	TRBD2	-	TRBJ2-5	TGCGCCAGCAGCTTGGCGCCCGGGACTAGCGGGGTTATTCAAGAGACCCAGTACTTC	CASSLAPGTSGVIQETQYF
TRBV30	-	-	TRBJ1-5	TGTGCCTGGAGTGGAAGTAATCAGCCCCAGCATTTT	CAWSGSNQPQHF
TRBV7-2	-	once	TRBJ2-5	TGTGCCAGCAGATCTGCCGGATTTCAAGAGACCCAGTACTTC	CASRSAGFQETQYF
TRBV2	-	-	TRBJ1-2	TGTGCCAGCAGTGGTGAAGTTTCAATCTATGGCTACACCTTC	CASSGEVSIYGYTF
TRBV7-2	TRBD1	-	TRBJ2-1	TGTGCCAGCAGCTTCCAGCAGGGGGCCAATGAGCAGTTCTTC	CASSFQQGANEQFF
TRBV7-9	TRBD2	few	TRBJ2-1	TGTGCCAGCAGCTACTCGCCGGGGCTAGCGGGGGCATCCTACAATGAGCAGTTCTTC	CASSYSPGLAGASYNEQFF
TRBV2	-	-	TRBJ1-5	TGTGCCAGCAGTGAAAGTACCAGTAAGGGACAGCCCCAGCATTTT	CASSESTSKGQPQHF
TRBV10-3	-	-	TRBJ2-2	TGTGCCATCAGTGAAGGGCCAAGGGGCACCGGGGAGCTGTTTTTT	CAISEGPRGTGELFF
TRBV11-2	TRBD1	-	TRBJ1-5	TGTGCCAGCAGCCAGGGGGGGGGCTCGGTCAATCAGCCCCAGCATTTT	CASSQGGGSVNQPQHF
TRBV7-6	-	-	TRBJ1-6	TGTGCCAGCAGCCCCGAGAGGGGAGGGTCACCCCTCCACTTT	CASSPERGGSPLHF
TRBV28	TRBD1	-	TRBJ1-2	TGTGCCAGCAGTTTGGAGGGACAGGGGTTGGGTGGTAACTATGGCTACACCTTC	CASSLEGQGLGGNYGYTF
TRBV6-5	-	-	TRBJ1-1	TGTGCCAGCAGTTACTCATATCAGGCGAGCACTGAAGCTTTCTTT	CASSYSYQASTEAFF
TRBV7-2	-	-	TRBJ1-5	TGTGCCAGCAGCCCCTATGAGGCGAATCAGCCCCAGCATTTT	CASSPYEANQPQHF
TRBV5-1	-	-	TRBJ2-3	TGCGCCAGCAGCTCCTCGGGGGCCCGCACAGATACGCAGTATTTT	CASSSSGARTDTQYF
TRBV10-3	-	-	TRBJ1-1	TGTGCCATCAGAGAAGGACGGGACACTGAAGCTTTCTTT	CAIREGRDTEAFF
TRBV19	TRBD2	-	TRBJ2-5	TGTGCCAGTAGTATGGTTAGCGGGGGCCAAGAGACCCAGTACTTC	CASSMVSGGQETQYF
TRBV6-6	-	once	TRBJ2-7	TGTGCCAGCAGTTACTCGAGAGAGCAGTACTTC	CASSYSREQYF
TRBV7-9	-	-	TRBJ1-3	TGTGCCAGCAGCTTAAGTTATTTAAGGGGCAACAAATCTGGAAACACCATATATTTT	CASSLSYLRGNKSGNTIYF
TRBV18	-	once	TRBJ1-6	TGTGCCAGCTCACCCAGGGCGTTTTTGGATTCACCCCTCCACTTT	CASSPRAFLDSPLHF
TRBV19	-	-	TRBJ2-6	TGTGCCAGTAGTATCCAGAGCTCTGGGGCCAACGTCCTGACTTTC	CASSIQSSGANVLTF
TRBV7-9	-	-	TRBJ1-1	TGTGCCAGCAGCTCTCAGGGGCCGGTTGAAGCTTTCTTT	CASSSQGPVEAFF
TRBV7-9	TRBD1	-	TRBJ2-5	TGTGCCAGCAGACCTCAGGGGGCCCAAGAGACCCAGTACTTC	CASRPQGAQETQYF
TRBV28	-	-	TRBJ2-5	TGTGCCAGCAGTTTATCCCTTTTGAATCAAGAGACCCAGTACTTC	CASSLSLLNQETQYF
TRBV11-3	TRBD1	-	TRBJ2-7	TGTGCCAGCAGCTTGGGACAGGAGTACGAGCAGTACTTC	CASSLGQEYEQYF
TRBV5-6	-	-	TRBJ1-2	TGTGCCAGCAGCTTGCAGGGGTTTAACTATGGCTACACCTTC	CASSLQGFNYGYTF
TRBV10-2	-	-	TRBJ2-3	TGCGCCAGCAGTGAGGGGCTAGCGTTAGATACGCAGTATTTT	CASSEGLALDTQYF
TRBV27	TRBD1	-	TRBJ1-1	TGTGCCAGCAGGCTTGGACAGGGTAACGCTGAAGCTTTCTTT	CASRLGQGNAEAFF
TRBV25-1	TRBD1	-	TRBJ2-7	TGTGCCACCGGGACAGGGGGTACCGAGCAGTACTTC	CATGTGGTEQYF
TRBV14	-	-	TRBJ1-1	TGTGCCAGCAGCCAAAAAAGGAAGACTGAAGCTTTCTTT	CASSQKRKTEAFF
TRBV16	-	-	TRBJ2-1	TGTGCCAGCAGCCAATTACGGGGGTCCTACAATGAGCAGTTCTTC	CASSQLRGSYNEQFF
TRBV19	TRBD1	-	TRBJ1-1	TGTGCCAGTAGTATAGGGACAGGCATGAACACTGAAGCTTTCTTT	CASSIGTGMNTEAFF
TRBV29-1	TRBD2	-	TRBJ2-5	TGCAGCTTCCCTGGCCCAGCGGGGGGGCAAGAGACCCAGTACTTC	CSFPGPAGGQETQYF
TRBV4-2	TRBD1	-	TRBJ1-4	TGTGCCAGCAGCCAGATGGGGGCGCGACAGGGTCATGAAAAACTGTTTTTT	CASSQMGARQGHEKLFF
TRBV11-2	-	-	TRBJ1-5	TGTGCCAGCAGCTTAGGGGGGGGCCACAATCAGCCCCAGCATTTT	CASSLGGGHNQPQHF
TRBV7-9	-	few	TRBJ1-5	TGTGCCAGCAGCTTAGGGGATCAGCCCCAGCATTTT	CASSLGDQPQHF
TRBV7-3	-	-	TRBJ2-1	TGTGCCAGCAGCTTAAATTACAGGCCCGGGGATGAGCAGTTCTTC	CASSLNYRPGDEQFF
TRBV2	-	-	TRBJ1-5	TGTGCCAGCAGGGAGGACAGCCTGAATCAGCCCCAGCATTTT	CASREDSLNQPQHF
TRBV6-5	-	-	TRBJ1-2	TGTGCCAGCAGTCCTAGCCGGGTTTGGGGCTACACCTTC	CASSPSRVWGYTF
TRBV7-2	TRBD1	-	TRBJ2-1	TGTGCCAGCAGCTTAGGGAACAGGGGACAGGGTATCAATGAGCAGTTCTTC	CASSLGNRGQGINEQFF
TRBV28	-	-	TRBJ1-4	TGTGCCAGCAGTTCGCAGCCAACTAATGAAAAACTGTTTTTT	CASSSQPTNEKLFF
TRBV6-5	-	-	TRBJ1-1	TGTGCCAGCAGTCCGTCCGCAGGCGGGGGCACTGAAGCTTTCTTT	CASSPSAGGGTEAFF
TRBV10-3	-	-	TRBJ2-7	TGTGCCATCCGGGACTCCGCGTACGAGCAGTACTTC	CAIRDSAYEQYF
TRBV5-6	-	few	TRBJ1-1	TGTGCCAGCACCTCAGGGTCCACTGAAGCTTTCTTT	CASTSGSTEAFF
TRBV2	-	-	TRBJ1-6	TGTGCCAGCAGTGAAAGACTGGTTAATTCACCCCTCCACTTT	CASSERLVNSPLHF
TRBV30	TRBD2	-	TRBJ2-2	TGTGCCTGGAGTCGGGGGGGTGCGGGCACCGGGGAGCTGTTTTTT	CAWSRGGAGTGELFF
TRBV9	-	-	TRBJ1-5	TGTGCCAGCAGCGTAGCCGACAGCCCCAATCAGCCCCAGCATTTT	CASSVADSPNQPQHF
TRBV7-8	-	-	TRBJ2-7	TGTGCCAGCAGCCACCGCAGGGTACAAGGATACGAGCAGTACTTC	CASSHRRVQGYEQYF
TRBV29-1	-	few	TRBJ1-2	TGCAGCGCCGGGACGGACGGGTATGGCTACACCTTC	CSAGTDGYGYTF
TRBV4-2	TRBD2	-	TRBJ2-1	TGTGCCAGCAGCCAAGTAGGCGGGAGCGGGGGGGCGAATGAGCAGTTCTTC	CASSQVGGSGGANEQFF
TRBV29-1	TRBD1	-	TRBJ2-5	TGCAGCGTTAAGGGACAGGGCATACCAGAGACCCAGTACTTC	CSVKGQGIPETQYF
TRBV28	-	-	TRBJ1-1	TGTGCCAGCAGGGTCATCGGGGGCACTGAAGCTTTCTTT	CASRVIGGTEAFF